This T cell receptor (beta chain) was captured by sequencing in a study of T-cell memory formation after mild COVID-19. At the level of the study: There were largely donor-specific TCR clusters. Study-level points and caveats: Prior to infection, memory already included some responding clones, suggesting cross-reactive memory joined. Clones that shrank (day 15 to 85) were balanced CD4/CD8, whereas later expanders leaned CD4+.

V was trimmed by 5 bases and J by 0 bases, leaving 16 bases between them. The CDR3 runs 16 residues. The germline CDR1 and CDR2 sequences are SEHNR and FQNEAQ (reference sequence). TCRdb called the 5' RACE reads again in MiXCR, with one record for every CDR3 protein. The sample includes fewer than 600,000 distinct CDR3 sequences, about a fifth of them seen just once. Worth noting for this clonotype: Antigen unknown.

The sequence derives from an adult woman who had mild COVID-19 (a few samples of this study predate the infection). Cell type and time point are not known. Sequenced sample: PBMCs or a T cell subset sorted from them (not recorded which). The J gene is TRBJ1-2, the V gene TRBV7-9; unclear D gene. The CDR3 spells CASSERAPASNYGYTF. In DNA form, the CDR3 reads TGTGCCAGCAGCGAACGGGCCCCAGCTTCTAACTATGGCTACACCTTC.